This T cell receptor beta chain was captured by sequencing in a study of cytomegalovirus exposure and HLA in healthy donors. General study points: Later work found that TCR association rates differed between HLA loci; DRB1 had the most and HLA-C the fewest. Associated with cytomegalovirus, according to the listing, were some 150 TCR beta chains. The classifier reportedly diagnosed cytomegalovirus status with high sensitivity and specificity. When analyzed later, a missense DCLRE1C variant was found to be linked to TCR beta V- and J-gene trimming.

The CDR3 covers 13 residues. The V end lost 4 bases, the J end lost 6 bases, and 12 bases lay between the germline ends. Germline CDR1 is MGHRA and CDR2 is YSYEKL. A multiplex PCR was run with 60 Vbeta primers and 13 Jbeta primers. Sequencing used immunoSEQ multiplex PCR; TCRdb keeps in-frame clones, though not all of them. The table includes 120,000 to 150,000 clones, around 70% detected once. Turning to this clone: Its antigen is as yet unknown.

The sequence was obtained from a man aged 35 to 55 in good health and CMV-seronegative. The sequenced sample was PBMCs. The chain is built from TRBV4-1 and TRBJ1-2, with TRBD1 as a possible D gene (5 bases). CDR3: CASSPRGGDGYTF. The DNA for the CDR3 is TGCGCCAGCAGCCCGCGTGGGGGGGATGGCTACACCTTC.